The rows below give T cell receptor beta chains drawn from one sample of a study of blood T cells in healthy people across ages. TCRdb processed the 5' RACE reads anew with MiXCR; each CDR3 protein has one entry. The table has 1.5 million to 2 million distinct CDR3 sequences, roughly two fifths seen once. What was sequenced was blood. Receptors originate from a human donor in good health. CDR3s include the opening cysteine and the closing phenylalanine or tryptophan. The order of the fields is V gene, D gene, J gene, clone size, CDR3 protein, CDR3 DNA. The D gene is left open where the match is weak. Some rows have no size entry. The others give once, few or many, or a class for an expanded clone.

TRBV20-1,-,TRBJ2-7,-,CSAGGTPITWDYEQYF,TGCAGTGCCGGCGGCACCCCTATTACTTGGGACTACGAGCAGTACTTC
TRBV6-5,-,TRBJ1-1,-,CASSYVLSRTNPNTEAFF,TGTGCCAGCAGTTACGTCTTAAGCAGGACTAACCCGAACACTGAAGCTTTCTTT
TRBV20-1,-,TRBJ2-1,-,CSARMGRSKGAYYNEQFF,TGCAGTGCTAGGATGGGGCGTTCCAAAGGGGCCTACTACAATGAGCAGTTCTTC
TRBV2,TRBD1,TRBJ2-1,-,CASSVAGTGGYNEQFF,TGTGCCAGCAGTGTTGCCGGGACAGGGGGATACAATGAGCAGTTCTTC
TRBV5-4,TRBD1,TRBJ2-7,few,CASSPGPGTGGNYEQYF,TGTGCCAGCAGCCCTGGCCCTGGGACAGGGGGCAACTACGAGCAGTACTTC
TRBV6-2/TRBV6-3,TRBD1,TRBJ1-1,few,CATYSDRGVLVSGAFF,TGTGCCACCTATTCCGACAGGGGCGTCTTGGTCTCGGGAGCTTTCTTT
TRBV5-1,-,TRBJ2-7,-,CASSLVVATRGTDYEQYF,TGCGCCAGCAGCTTGGTTGTCGCGACAAGGGGGACTGACTACGAGCAGTACTTC
TRBV28,-,TRBJ2-3,-,CATNPPAGGRTDTQYF,TGTGCTACCAATCCCCCAGCCGGGGGGCGCACAGATACGCAGTATTTT
TRBV20-1,TRBD2,TRBJ2-1,few,CSARVSSGGARSYNEQFF,TGCAGTGCTAGAGTGTCTAGCGGGGGGGCCAGGTCCTACAATGAGCAGTTCTTC
TRBV20-1,-,TRBJ1-2,-,CSAKMQPNYGYTF,TGCAGTGCGAAAATGCAGCCTAACTATGGCTACACCTTC
TRBV2,-,TRBJ2-3,few,CAALTEDTDTQYF,TGTGCCGCCCTGACGGAAGACACAGATACGCAGTATTTT
TRBV12-3/TRBV12-4,-,TRBJ2-3,many,CASSITPGLGDTQYF,TGTGCCAGCAGTATAACGCCAGGGTTAGGAGATACGCAGTATTTT
TRBV27,-,TRBJ1-6,-,CASSFRHPSYNSPLHF,TGTGCCAGCAGTTTTCGGCATCCTTCCTATAATTCACCCCTCCACTTT
TRBV12-3/TRBV12-4,-,TRBJ1-2,few,CASSFNNANYGCTF,TGTGCCAGCAGTTTTAACAATGCTAACTATGGCTGCACCTTC
TRBV6-6,-,TRBJ1-5,-,CASSSNRVPSNQPQHF,TGTGCCAGCAGTTCTAACAGGGTCCCTAGCAATCAGCCCCAGCATTTT
TRBV5-1,-,TRBJ1-1,-,CASSLVTVNTEAFF,TGTGCCAGCAGCTTGGTGACAGTTAACACTGAAGCTTTCTTT
TRBV28,-,TRBJ2-3,few,CASSFITGLTDTQYF,TGTGCCAGCAGTTTTATAACAGGGCTAACAGATACGCAGTATTTT
TRBV20-1,-,TRBJ2-7,-,CSARDEQATSNEQYF,TGCAGTGCTAGAGACGAACAGGCGACAAGCAACGAGCAGTACTTC
TRBV9,-,TRBJ2-7,few,CASSVGFGNTYEQYF,TGTGCCAGCAGCGTAGGATTCGGAAACACCTACGAGCAGTACTTC
TRBV3-1,TRBD2,TRBJ2-1,-,CASSPRLAGLPDEQFF,TGTGCCAGCAGCCCCAGACTAGCGGGGCTCCCAGATGAGCAGTTCTTC
TRBV28,-,TRBJ1-2,few,CASRAPSDATSGYTF,TGTGCCAGCAGAGCCCCGTCCGACGCGACGAGTGGCTACACCTTC
TRBV29-1,-,TRBJ1-1,-,CSVEVYTFMNTEAFF,TGCAGCGTTGAAGTGTATACGTTTATGAACACTGAAGCTTTCTTT
TRBV7-9,TRBD1,TRBJ1-4,few,CASSTTDREEGEKLFF,TGTGCCAGCAGCACAACCGACAGGGAGGAAGGTGAAAAACTGTTTTTT
TRBV3-1,TRBD2,TRBJ2-1,-,CASSLKTSGGRDNEQFF,TGTGCCAGCAGCCTTAAGACTAGCGGGGGGAGAGACAATGAGCAGTTCTTC
TRBV12-3/TRBV12-4,-,TRBJ1-1,-,CASSSNRILEAFF,TGTGCCAGCAGCTCTAACAGGATACTTGAAGCTTTCTTT
TRBV4-1,TRBD2,TRBJ2-7,once,CATKGEGRNEQYF,TGCGCCACCAAAGGGGAGGGGAGAAACGAGCAGTACTTC
TRBV6-4,-,TRBJ1-5,-,CASSDRTAPSNQPQHF,TGTGCCAGCAGTGATAGGACAGCCCCTAGCAATCAGCCCCAGCATTTT
TRBV28,TRBD1,TRBJ2-5,-,CASSPGTGSGETQYF,TGTGCCAGCAGTCCAGGGACAGGGTCGGGAGAGACCCAGTACTTC
TRBV9,TRBD1,TRBJ2-7,-,CASSPLGDRAYEQYF,TGTGCCAGCAGCCCCCTTGGGGACAGGGCCTACGAGCAGTACTTC
TRBV30,TRBD1,TRBJ2-7,few,CAWSGTGPGDEQYF,TGTGCCTGGAGTGGGACAGGCCCCGGGGACGAGCAGTACTTC
TRBV4-2,TRBD1,TRBJ2-3,many,CASSQAAGQGLADTQYF,TGTGCCAGCAGCCAGGCAGCGGGACAGGGGTTGGCAGATACGCAGTATTTT
TRBV12-3/TRBV12-4,-,TRBJ1-5,-,CASSLKSAQHF,TGTGCCAGCAGTCTTAAATCGGCCCAGCATTTT
TRBV29-1,TRBD1,TRBJ2-3,few,CSVARDRSSTDTQYF,TGCAGCGTCGCTAGGGACAGATCTAGCACAGATACGCAGTATTTT
TRBV10-3,-,TRBJ1-1,-,CAISDRAVNTEAFF,TGTGCCATCAGTGACAGGGCGGTGAACACTGAAGCTTTCTTT
TRBV6-6,-,TRBJ2-3,-,CAISGDTDTQYF,TGTGCCATTAGTGGCGACACAGATACGCAGTATTTT
TRBV7-2,-,TRBJ2-6,-,CASSLFASRTPISGANVLTF,TGTGCCAGCAGCTTATTCGCATCTAGGACGCCAATCTCTGGGGCCAACGTCCTGACTTTC
TRBV7-8,-,TRBJ2-1,-,CASSLVVRYNEQFF,TGTGCCAGCAGCTTAGTTGTCCGTTACAATGAGCAGTTCTTC
TRBV6-2/TRBV6-3,-,TRBJ1-2,-,CASSWSSPDNYGYTF,TGTGCCAGCAGTTGGTCCAGCCCAGACAACTATGGCTACACCTTC
TRBV29-1,-,TRBJ1-1,-,CRADRGRGFDTEAFF,TGCAGGGCAGATCGGGGCAGGGGATTTGACACTGAAGCTTTCTTT